This T cell receptor (beta chain) was captured in a study of CD8 T cells in Susac syndrome. Study-level findings and limits: The study admitted that it had a relatively small number of individuals in its TCR sequencing and HLA analysis.

About this clonotype itself: Its target is not known.

Random hexamers were used to reverse transcribe the RNA input (about 0.5 to 1 ug). TCR beta CDR3 was amplified by immunoSEQ multiplex PCR. This amplification extended across 54 Vbeta and 13 Jbeta segments. Each CDR3 protein is one row after TCRdb ran MiXCR on the immunoSEQ multiplex PCR reads. The table shows 160,000 or so distinct CDR3 sequences, with 94% occurring only once. TEMRA cells underwent FACS enrichment and CD8+ and CD4+ T cells underwent negative isolation. The germline gives CDR1 SGHRS, CDR2 YFSETQ. With V trimmed by 4 bases and J by 1 base, 7 bases remained unmatched. The CDR3 is 15 amino acids.

This TCR was sampled from a human donor with Susac syndrome. Sequenced sample: CD4+ T cells from PBMCs. This sequence joins TRBV5-1 and TRBJ1-1, with 7 bases identical to TRBD1. CDR3 DNA sequence: TGCGCCAGCAGCCCCTCCGGGACAGCGAACACTGAAGCTTTCTTT. This codes for CASSPSGTANTEAFF. The variable domain in full, with the rest retrieved from reference TRBV5-1 and TRBJ1-1, is KAGVTQTPRYLIKTRGQQVTLSCSPISGHRSVSWYQQTPGQGLQFLFEYFSETQRNKGNFPGRFSGRQFSNSRSEMNVSTLELGDSALYLCASSPSGTANTEAFFGQGTRLTVV.